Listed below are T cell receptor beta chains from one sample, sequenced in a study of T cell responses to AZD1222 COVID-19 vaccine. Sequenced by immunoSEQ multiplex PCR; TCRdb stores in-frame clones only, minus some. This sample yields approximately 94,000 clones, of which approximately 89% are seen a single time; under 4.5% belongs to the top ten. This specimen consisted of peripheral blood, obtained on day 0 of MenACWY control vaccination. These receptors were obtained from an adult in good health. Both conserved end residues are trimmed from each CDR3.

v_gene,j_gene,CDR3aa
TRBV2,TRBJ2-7,ASRRERSYEQY
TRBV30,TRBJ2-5,AWSHKRQAPQETQY
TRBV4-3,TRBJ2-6,ASSQDIGAGANVLT
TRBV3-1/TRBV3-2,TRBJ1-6,ASSQGAATGNSPLH
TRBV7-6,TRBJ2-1,ASSSPFRRSYNEQF
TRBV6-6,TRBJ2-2,ASTDFGSAGTGELF
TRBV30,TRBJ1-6,AWDTQVNSPLH
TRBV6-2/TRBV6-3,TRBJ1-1,ASSSGLAEAF
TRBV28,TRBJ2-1,ASSLGRNNEQF
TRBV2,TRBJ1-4,ASNDRPFSTNEKLF
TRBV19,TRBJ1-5,ASSTTGGDGQPQH
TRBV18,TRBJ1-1,ASSPSASTVRNTEAF
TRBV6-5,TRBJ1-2,ASWGVGAGYGYT
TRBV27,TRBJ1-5,ASSTGNQPQH
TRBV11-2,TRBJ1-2,ASSLVIAKGARGYT
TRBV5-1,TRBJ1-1,ASSYQQGLNTEAF
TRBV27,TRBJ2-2,AASDSQGTGELF
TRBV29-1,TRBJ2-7,SVFGIGAYEQY
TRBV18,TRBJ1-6,ASSPGQRNNSPLH
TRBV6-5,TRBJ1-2,ASSFGVGVANYGYT
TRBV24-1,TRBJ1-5,ATTDEKSNQPQH
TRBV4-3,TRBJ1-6,ASSRSGTGPPALH
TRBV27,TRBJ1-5,ASSLSRGRAPYSNQPQH
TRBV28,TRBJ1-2,ASSLFEGYT
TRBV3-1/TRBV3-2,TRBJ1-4,ASSQGRTGGEKLF
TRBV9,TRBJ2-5,ASSVGASGTETQY
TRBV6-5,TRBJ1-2,ASSPRVGGYT
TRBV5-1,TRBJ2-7,ASSSDRGGIGQY
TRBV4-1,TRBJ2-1,ASRQDYPRESSYNEQF
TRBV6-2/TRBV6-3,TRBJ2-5,ASSPGLAGGETQY
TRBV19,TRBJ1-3,ASSTGDSSGNTIY